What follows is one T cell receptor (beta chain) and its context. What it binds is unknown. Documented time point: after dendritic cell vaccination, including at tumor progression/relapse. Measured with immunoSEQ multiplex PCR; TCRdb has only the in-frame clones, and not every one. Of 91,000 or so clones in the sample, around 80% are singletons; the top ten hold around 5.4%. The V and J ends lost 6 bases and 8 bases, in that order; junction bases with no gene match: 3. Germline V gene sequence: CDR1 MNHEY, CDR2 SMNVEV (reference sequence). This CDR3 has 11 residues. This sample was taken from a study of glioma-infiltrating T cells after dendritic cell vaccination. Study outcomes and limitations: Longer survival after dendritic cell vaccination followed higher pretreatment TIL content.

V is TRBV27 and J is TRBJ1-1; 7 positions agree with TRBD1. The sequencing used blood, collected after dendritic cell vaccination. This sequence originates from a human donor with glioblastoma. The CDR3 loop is CASRGTVEAFF. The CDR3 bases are TGTGCCAGCAGAGGGACAGTAGAAGCTTTCTTT.